Here is one TCR beta chain with its context. Its antigen is not known. At one boundary the junction diverges from the germline segment, which might be a read error. These data originate in a study of blood T cells in healthy people across ages. Overall study results and limits: Diversity estimates drawn from one million T cells were deemed underestimates. Leaving the PBMCs unsorted stopped any conclusive comparison of naive versus antigen-experienced cells.

Using a J-beta primer mix together with a sample-barcoded 5' primer, a second PCR was run for 7 to 11 cycles. TCRdb reanalysed the 5' RACE reads using MiXCR and keeps one entry per CDR3 protein. The sample contains hundreds of thousands of distinct CDR3 sequences, roughly 44% of which appear only once. The donors, all healthy, were Caucasians living in Russia, aged about 6 to 95. The CDR3 is 18 residues long. Germline assignment: CDR1 DFQATT and CDR2 SNEGSKA (reference sequence). The material sequenced was blood. The chain links TRBV20-1 to TRBJ1-2; tentatively, D is TRBD1 (5 bases). The TCR originated in a man aged 55 to 69 in good health. The CDR3 region has the DNA TGCAGTGCTAGATCACGAGGGGTGGACGGGGGAATTAACTACGGCTACACCTTC. Translating gives CSARSRGVDGGINYGYTF.